This T cell receptor beta chain derives from a study of blood T cell repertoires in COVID-19. For the study at large: Acute-phase and convalescent COVID-19 samples originated in the United States, Italy and Spain. T cells, B-cell-depleted T cells, or PBMCs supplied cDNA or gDNA.

Authors' methods: By means of reference gene primer amplification, nucleated cell counts were estimated. The repertoire was sequenced with immunoSEQ multiplex PCR; TCRdb's copy has only in-frame clones and lacks some. D and trimming were read from the DNA, whereas the V and J calls and clone size are those reported in that table. The repertoire holds tens of thousands of clones, with under 85% as singletons. V shed 4 bases, J shed 4 bases, and the junction held 13 bases outside the gene matches. The CDR3 sequence is 17 residues long. In germline, CDR1 is SEHNR, CDR2 FQNEAQ (reference sequence). The rearrangement joins TRBV7-9 to TRBJ2-3; 8 bases map to TRBD2. This TCR derives from a woman of 80 years or more with acute or convalescent COVID-19. The specimen sequenced was peripheral blood. CDR3 sequence: CASSYTSGLGIADTQYF. The CDR3 DNA is TGTGCCAGCAGCTATACGTCGGGACTAGGAATAGCAGATACGCAGTATTTT.